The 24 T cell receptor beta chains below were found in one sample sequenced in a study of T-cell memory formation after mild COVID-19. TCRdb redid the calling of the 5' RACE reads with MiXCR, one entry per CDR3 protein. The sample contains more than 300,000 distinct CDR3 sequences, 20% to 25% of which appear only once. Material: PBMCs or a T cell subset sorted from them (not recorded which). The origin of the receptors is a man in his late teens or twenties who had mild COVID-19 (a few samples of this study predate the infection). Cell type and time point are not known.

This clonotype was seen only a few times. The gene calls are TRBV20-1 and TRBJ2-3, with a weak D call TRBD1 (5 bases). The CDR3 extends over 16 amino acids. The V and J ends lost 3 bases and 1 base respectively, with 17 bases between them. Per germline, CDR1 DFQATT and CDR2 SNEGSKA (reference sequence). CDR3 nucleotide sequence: TGCAGTGCTAGGTGCAGTGGACAACTATGCACAGATACGCAGTATTTT. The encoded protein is CSARCSGQLCTDTQYF.

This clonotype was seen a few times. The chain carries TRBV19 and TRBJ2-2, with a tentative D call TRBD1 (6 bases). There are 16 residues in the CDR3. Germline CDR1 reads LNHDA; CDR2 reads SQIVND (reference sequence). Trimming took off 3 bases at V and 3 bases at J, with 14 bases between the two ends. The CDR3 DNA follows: TGTGCCAGTAGTATGATCCCAGGGGCGGACACCGGGGAGCTGTTTTTT. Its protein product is CASSMIPGADTGELFF. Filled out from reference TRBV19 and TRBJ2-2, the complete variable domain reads DGGITQSPKYLFRKEGQNVTLSCEQNLNHDAMYWYRQDPGQGLRLIYYSQIVNDFQKGDIAEGYSVSREKKESFPLTVTSAQKNPTAFYLCASSMIPGADTGELFFGEGSRLTVL.

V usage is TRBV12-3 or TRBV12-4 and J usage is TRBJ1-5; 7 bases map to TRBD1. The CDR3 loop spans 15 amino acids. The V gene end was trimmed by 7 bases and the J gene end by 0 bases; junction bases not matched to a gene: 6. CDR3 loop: CASTHRGLSNQPQHF. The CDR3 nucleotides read TGTGCCAGCACCCACAGGGGCCTTAGCAATCAGCCCCAGCATTTT.

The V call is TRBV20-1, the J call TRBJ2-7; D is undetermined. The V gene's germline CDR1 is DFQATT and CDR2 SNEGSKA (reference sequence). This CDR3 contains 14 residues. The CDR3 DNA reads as TGCACCCCCTTTGGGAACAGCCTCTCCTACGAGCAGTACGTC. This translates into CTPFGNSLSYEQYV.

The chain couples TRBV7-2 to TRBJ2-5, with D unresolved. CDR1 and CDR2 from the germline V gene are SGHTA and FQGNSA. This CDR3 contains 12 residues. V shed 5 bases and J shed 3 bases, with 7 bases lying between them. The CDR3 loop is CASSASEETQYF. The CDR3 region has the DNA TGTGCCAGCAGCGCTTCGGAAGAGACCCAGTACTTC.

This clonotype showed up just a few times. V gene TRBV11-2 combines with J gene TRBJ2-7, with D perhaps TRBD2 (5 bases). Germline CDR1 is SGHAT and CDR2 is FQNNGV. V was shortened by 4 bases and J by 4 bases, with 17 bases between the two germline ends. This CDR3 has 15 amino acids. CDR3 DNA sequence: TGTGCCAGCAGCTCAATAGAGGGCTACTCATACGAGCAGTACTTC. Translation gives CASSSIEGYSYEQYF.

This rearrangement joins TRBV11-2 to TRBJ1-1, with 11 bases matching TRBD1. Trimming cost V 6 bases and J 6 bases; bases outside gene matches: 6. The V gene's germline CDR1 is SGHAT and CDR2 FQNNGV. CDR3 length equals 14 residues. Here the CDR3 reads CASRRTGGGSEAFF. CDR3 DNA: TGTGCCAGCAGGAGGACAGGGGGCGGCTCTGAAGCTTTCTTT.

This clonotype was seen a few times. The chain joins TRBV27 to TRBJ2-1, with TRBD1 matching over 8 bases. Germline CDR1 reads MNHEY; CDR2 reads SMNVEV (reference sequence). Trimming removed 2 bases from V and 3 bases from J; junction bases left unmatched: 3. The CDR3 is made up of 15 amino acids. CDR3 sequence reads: CASSLQGALYNEQFF. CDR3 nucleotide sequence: TGTGCCAGCAGTTTACAGGGGGCCCTCTACAATGAGCAGTTCTTC.

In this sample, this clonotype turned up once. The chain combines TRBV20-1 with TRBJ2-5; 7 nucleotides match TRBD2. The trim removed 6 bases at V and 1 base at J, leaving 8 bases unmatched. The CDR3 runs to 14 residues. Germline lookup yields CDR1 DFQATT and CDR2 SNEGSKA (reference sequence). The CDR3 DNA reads TGCAGTGCCTTACCTCCTAGCGGCCAAGAGACCCAGTACTTC. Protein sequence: CSALPPSGQETQYF.

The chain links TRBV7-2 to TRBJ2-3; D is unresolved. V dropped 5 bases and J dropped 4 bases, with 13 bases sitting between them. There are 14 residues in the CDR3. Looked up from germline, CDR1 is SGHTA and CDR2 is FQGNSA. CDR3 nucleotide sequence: TGTGCCAGCAGCCCTAGACCCGCGGCAGATACGCAGTATTTT. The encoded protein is CASSPRPAADTQYF. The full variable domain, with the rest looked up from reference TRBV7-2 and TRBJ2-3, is GAGVSQSPSNKVTEKGKDVELRCDPISGHTALYWYRQSLGQGLEFLIYFQGNSAPDKSGLPSDRFSAERTGGSVSTLTIQRTQQEDSAVYLCASSPRPAADTQYFGPGTRLTVL.

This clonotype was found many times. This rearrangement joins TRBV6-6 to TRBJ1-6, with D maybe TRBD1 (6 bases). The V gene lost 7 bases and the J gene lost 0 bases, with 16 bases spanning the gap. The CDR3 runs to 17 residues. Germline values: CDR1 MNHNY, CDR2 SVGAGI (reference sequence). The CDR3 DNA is TGTGCCAGCACTCATGGGGGCAGGAGCTCCTATAATTCACCCCTCCACTTT. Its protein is CASTHGGRSSYNSPLHF.

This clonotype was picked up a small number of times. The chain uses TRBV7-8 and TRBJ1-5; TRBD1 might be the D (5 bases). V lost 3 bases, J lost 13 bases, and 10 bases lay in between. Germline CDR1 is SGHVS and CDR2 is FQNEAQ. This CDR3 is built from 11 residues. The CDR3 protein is CASSLAGTQHF. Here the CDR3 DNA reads TGTGCCAGCAGCTTGGCCGGGACTCAGCATTTT.

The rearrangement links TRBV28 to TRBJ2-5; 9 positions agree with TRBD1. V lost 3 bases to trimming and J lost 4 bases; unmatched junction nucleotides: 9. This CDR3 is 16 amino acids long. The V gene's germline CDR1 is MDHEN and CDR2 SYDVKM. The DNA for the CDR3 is TGTGCCAGCAGTTTTTATAGGACAGGGGTGGGAGAGACCCAGTACTTC. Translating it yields CASSFYRTGVGETQYF.

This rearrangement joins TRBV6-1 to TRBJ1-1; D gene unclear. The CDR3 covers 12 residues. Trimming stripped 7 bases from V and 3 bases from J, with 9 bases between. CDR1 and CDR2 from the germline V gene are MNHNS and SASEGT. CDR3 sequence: CASTEDYTEAFF. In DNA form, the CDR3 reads TGTGCCAGCACCGAGGACTACACTGAAGCTTTCTTT.

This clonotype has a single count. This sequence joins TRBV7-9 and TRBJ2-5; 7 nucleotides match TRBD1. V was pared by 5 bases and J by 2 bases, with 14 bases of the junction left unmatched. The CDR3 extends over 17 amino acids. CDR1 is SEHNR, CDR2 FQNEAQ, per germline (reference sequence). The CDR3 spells CASSPQTGTALQETQYF. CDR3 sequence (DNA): TGTGCCAGCAGCCCGCAAACCGGGACAGCACTACAAGAGACCCAGTACTTC. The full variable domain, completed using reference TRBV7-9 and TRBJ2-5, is DTGVSQNPRHKITKRGQNVTFRCDPISEHNRLYWYRQTLGQGPEFLTYFQNEAQLEKSRLLSDRFSAERPKGSFSTLEIQRTEQGDSAMYLCASSPQTGTALQETQYFGPGTRLLVL.

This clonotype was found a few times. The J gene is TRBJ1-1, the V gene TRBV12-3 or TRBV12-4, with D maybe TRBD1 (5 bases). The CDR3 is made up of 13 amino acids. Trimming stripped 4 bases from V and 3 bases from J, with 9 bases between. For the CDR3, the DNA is TGTGCCAGCAGTTCGGACAAGTACACTGAAGCTTTCTTT. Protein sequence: CASSSDKYTEAFF.

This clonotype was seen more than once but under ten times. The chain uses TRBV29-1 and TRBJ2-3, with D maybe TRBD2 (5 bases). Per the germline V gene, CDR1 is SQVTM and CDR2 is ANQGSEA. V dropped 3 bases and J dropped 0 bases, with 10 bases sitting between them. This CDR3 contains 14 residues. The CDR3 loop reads CSVDGVLSTDTQYF. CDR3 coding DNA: TGCAGCGTTGACGGGGTCCTTAGCACAGATACGCAGTATTTT.

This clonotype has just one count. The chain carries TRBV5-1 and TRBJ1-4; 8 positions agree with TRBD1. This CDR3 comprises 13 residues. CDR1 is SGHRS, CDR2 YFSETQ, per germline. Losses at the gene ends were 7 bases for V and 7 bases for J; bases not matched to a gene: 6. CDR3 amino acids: CASEQGDGEKLFF. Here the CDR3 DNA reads TGCGCCAGCGAACAGGGGGACGGTGAAAAACTGTTTTTT. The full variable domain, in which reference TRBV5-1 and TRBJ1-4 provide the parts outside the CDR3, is KAGVTQTPRYLIKTRGQQVTLSCSPISGHRSVSWYQQTPGQGLQFLFEYFSETQRNKGNFPGRFSGRQFSNSRSEMNVSTLELGDSALYLCASEQGDGEKLFFGSGTQLSVL.

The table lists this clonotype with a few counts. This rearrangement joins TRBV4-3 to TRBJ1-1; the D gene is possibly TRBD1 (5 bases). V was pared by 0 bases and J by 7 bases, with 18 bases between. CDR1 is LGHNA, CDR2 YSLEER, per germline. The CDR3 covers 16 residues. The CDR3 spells CASSQDGPGGVGEAFF. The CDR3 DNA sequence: TGCGCCAGCAGCCAAGATGGCCCCGGGGGAGTCGGTGAAGCTTTCTTT.

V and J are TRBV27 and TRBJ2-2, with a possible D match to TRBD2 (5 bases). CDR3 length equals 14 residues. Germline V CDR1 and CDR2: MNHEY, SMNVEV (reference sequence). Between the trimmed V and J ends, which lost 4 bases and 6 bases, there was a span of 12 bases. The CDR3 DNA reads TGTGCCAGCAGTTCCCGGGGTACGCCCGGGGAGCTGTTTTTT. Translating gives CASSSRGTPGELFF.

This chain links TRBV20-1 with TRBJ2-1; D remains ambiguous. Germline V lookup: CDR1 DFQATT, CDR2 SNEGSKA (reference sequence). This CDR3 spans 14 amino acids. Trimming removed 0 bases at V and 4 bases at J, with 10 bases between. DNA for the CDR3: TGCAGTGCTAGAGATCGAGTGGGGTACAATGAGCAGTTCTTC. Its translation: CSARDRVGYNEQFF.

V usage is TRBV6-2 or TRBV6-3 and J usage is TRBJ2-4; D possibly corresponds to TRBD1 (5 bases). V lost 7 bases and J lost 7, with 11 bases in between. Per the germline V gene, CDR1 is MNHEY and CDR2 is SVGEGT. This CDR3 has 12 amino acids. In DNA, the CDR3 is TGTGCCAGCACTCAGTCAGGGAACATTCAGTACTTC. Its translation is CASTQSGNIQYF.

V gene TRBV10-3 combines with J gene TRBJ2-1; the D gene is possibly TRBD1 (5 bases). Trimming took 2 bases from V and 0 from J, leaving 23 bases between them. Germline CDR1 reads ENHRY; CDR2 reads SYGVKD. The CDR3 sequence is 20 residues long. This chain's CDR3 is CAISEAPGGGATFSYNEQFF. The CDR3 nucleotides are TGTGCCATCAGTGAGGCCCCAGGTGGTGGGGCGACCTTCTCCTACAATGAGCAGTTCTTC.

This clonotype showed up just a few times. CDR3 coding DNA: TGTGCCATCAGTGGGGCACGGACTAGCGGGGGCCCAAACACCGGGGAGCTGTTTTTT. Protein sequence: CAISGARTSGGPNTGELFF. The J gene is TRBJ2-2, the V gene TRBV10-3; 13 bases align to TRBD2. The CDR3 has 19 amino acids. The germline V gene has CDR1 ENHRY and CDR2 SYGVKD. V trimming: 4 bases; J trimming: 2 bases; junction bases outside the gene matches: 10.